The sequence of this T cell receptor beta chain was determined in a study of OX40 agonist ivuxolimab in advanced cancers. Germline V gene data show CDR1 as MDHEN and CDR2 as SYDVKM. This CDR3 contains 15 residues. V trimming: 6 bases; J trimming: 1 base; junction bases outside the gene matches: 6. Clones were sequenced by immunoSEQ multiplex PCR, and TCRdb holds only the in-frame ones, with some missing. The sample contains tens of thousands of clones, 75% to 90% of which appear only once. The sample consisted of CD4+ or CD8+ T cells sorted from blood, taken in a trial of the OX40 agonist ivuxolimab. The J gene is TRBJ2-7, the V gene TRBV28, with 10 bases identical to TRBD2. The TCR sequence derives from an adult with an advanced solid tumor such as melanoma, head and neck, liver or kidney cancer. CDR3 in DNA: TGTGCCAGCAGGCCCGAAGCGGGAGGGTCCTACGAGCAGTACTTC. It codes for CASRPEAGGSYEQYF.